This T cell receptor (beta chain) was identified during a study of blood T cell repertoires in COVID-19. Study-wide background: Italy, Spain and the United States were the sources of the convalescent and acute COVID-19 samples. PBMCs, B-cell-depleted T cells, or T cells provided the cDNA or gDNA that made up the material.

Methods used by the authors: Reference gene primer amplification gave estimated nucleated cell counts. The table came from immunoSEQ multiplex PCR; TCRdb's copy has only in-frame clones and leaves some out. D and trimming were read from the DNA, whereas the V and J calls and clone size are those reported in that table. The table records 150,000 to 200,000 clones, roughly 80% of them present only once. Germline values: CDR1 MDHEN, CDR2 SYDVKM. The V gene end was trimmed by 5 bases and the J gene end by 4 bases; junction bases not matched to a gene: 12. The CDR3 is made up of 16 amino acids. The clonotype comes from a woman younger than 45 with acute or convalescent COVID-19. The chain couples TRBV28 to TRBJ2-3, with 7 bases that match TRBD2. Source material: peripheral blood. The CDR3 DNA follows: TGTGCCAGCAGTCTAGACCCCGGGACTATGGCAGATACGCAGTATTTT. It specifies CASSLDPGTMADTQYF.